The clone carrying this TCR beta chain was counted at least ten times. The sample originates from a study of response to subunit inactivated influenza vaccine. Between the trimmed V and J ends, which lost 2 bases and 1 base, there was a span of 2 bases. The V gene's germline CDR1 is SGHAT and CDR2 FQNNGV. The CDR3 loop spans 12 amino acids. TCRdb fed the RT-PCR reads into MiXCR, producing one record per CDR3 protein. The data show hundreds of thousands of distinct CDR3 sequences, 14% seen once. The TCR sequence derives from a man aged 45-65 years who received an inactivated influenza vaccine. This chain connects TRBV11-2 to TRBJ2-5; D is ambiguous. Material: PBMCs from blood, obtained 14 to 15 days before vaccination. The CDR3 DNA follows: TGTGCCAGCAGCTTAATCCAAGAGACCCAGTACTTC. Translation gives CASSLIQETQYF.